The rows below give T cell receptor beta chains drawn from one sample of a study of blood T cell repertoires in COVID-19. The table came from immunoSEQ multiplex PCR; TCRdb's copy has only in-frame clones and leaves some out. The sample lists 170,000 or so clones; 75% to 90% were seen once. Sequencing was done on a sample of peripheral blood. Receptors originate from a woman aged 55-75 years with acute or convalescent COVID-19. Each CDR3 is given with its conserved first and last residue. Each record gives: J gene, D gene, V gene, clone size, CDR3 DNA, CDR3 protein. A D gene is named only where the DNA matches it firmly. Not every row has a clone size; where given, it reads once, few, many or a size class.

TRBJ2-7 TRBD1 TRBV10-1 NA TGCGCCACCCCGAGCCGGGACAGGCGCTCCTACGAGCAGTACTTC CATPSRDRRSYEQYF
TRBJ1-2 TRBD1 TRBV18 few TGTGCCAGCTCACCAGAGGACAGGGGTAGGGGCTACACCTTC CASSPEDRGRGYTF
TRBJ2-7 TRBD2 TRBV28 NA TGTGCCAGCAGCGGGGGGGGCATAGTGTCCTACGAGCAGTACTTC CASSGGGIVSYEQYF
TRBJ1-4 NA TRBV6-2/TRBV6-3 NA TGTGCCAGCAGTTACGAAACCGGTAGAACTAATGAAAAACTGTTTTTT CASSYETGRTNEKLFF
TRBJ2-7 TRBD1 TRBV10-3 NA TGTGCCATCACCCAGACAGGGGGTATCGACGAGCAGTACTTC CAITQTGGIDEQYF
TRBJ1-1 NA TRBV7-9 NA TGTGCCAGCAGCTCGTCAGGGCAGGGGACTGAAGCTTTCTTT CASSSSGQGTEAFF
TRBJ2-1 NA TRBV7-3 NA TGTGCCAGCAGCTTAACGGGACAACACAATGAGCAGTTCTTC CASSLTGQHNEQFF
TRBJ2-3 TRBD1 TRBV5-1 NA TGCGCCAGCAGCTTGGAAGGGACAGGGGGCCCCACAGATACGCAGTATTTT CASSLEGTGGPTDTQYF
TRBJ2-3 TRBD2 TRBV9 NA TGTGCCAGCAGCGCCGGACTAGCGGGGGCCTCAACTACAGATACGCAGTATTTT CASSAGLAGASTTDTQYF
TRBJ2-1 NA TRBV18 NA TGTGCCAGCTCACCACAGTCGGGAGTAGGCAATGAGCAGTTCTTC CASSPQSGVGNEQFF
TRBJ2-7 NA TRBV4-1 NA TGCGCCAGCAGCACCCGCGACAGGTCCTACGAGCAGTACTTC CASSTRDRSYEQYF
TRBJ2-5 TRBD1 TRBV5-1 NA TGCGCCAGCAGCCAAGGGACAGCTGAAGAGACCCAGTACTTC CASSQGTAEETQYF
TRBJ1-5 NA TRBV23-1 NA TGCGCCAGCAGTCACTTTGGAGGCAATCAGCCCCAGCATTTT CASSHFGGNQPQHF
TRBJ1-4 NA TRBV19 NA TGTGCCAGTAGTACACCCGAGGGGGTTCCTAATGAAAAACTGTTTTTT CASSTPEGVPNEKLFF
TRBJ1-2 NA TRBV5-5 once TGTGCCAGCAGCTTGGGGGAGGGCATCGATGGCTACACCTTC CASSLGEGIDGYTF
TRBJ2-7 TRBD1 TRBV7-2 NA TGTGCCAGCAGCTTAGGGACGGGACAGGGGGCGCAAAACGAGCAGTACTTC CASSLGTGQGAQNEQYF
TRBJ2-3 TRBD2 TRBV5-1 NA TGCGCCAGCAGCTATCCGGGACTAGCGGGGGGCTCTACTAACACAGATACGCAGTATTTT CASSYPGLAGGSTNTDTQYF
TRBJ1-2 TRBD1 TRBV7-2 once TGTGCCAGCAGCTTATATACAGGGGACTATGGCTACACCTTC CASSLYTGDYGYTF
TRBJ2-7 NA TRBV9 NA TGTGCCAGCAGCGTAGCGGAGGGGATTTCCTACGAGCAGTACTTC CASSVAEGISYEQYF
TRBJ1-2 NA TRBV6-2/TRBV6-3 NA TGTGCCAGCAGTTACCGTGACCCACGGGGTGGCTACACCTTC CASSYRDPRGGYTF
TRBJ2-1 TRBD2 TRBV3-1/TRBV3-2 NA TGTGCCAGCAGCGACGGACTAGCGGGGCTGAATGAGCAGTTCTTC CASSDGLAGLNEQFF
TRBJ2-2 NA TRBV5-1 NA TGCGCCAGCAGCTTTTCAGGGGTCACCGGGGAGCTGTTTTTT CASSFSGVTGELFF
TRBJ1-6 NA TRBV6-2/TRBV6-3 few TGTGCCAGCAGTCCGGACAGTAATTCACCCCTCCACTTT CASSPDSNSPLHF
TRBJ2-6 NA TRBV10-2 once TGCGCCAGCAGTGAAAGGAGGTCTGGGGCCAACGTCCTGACTTTC CASSERRSGANVLTF
TRBJ1-5 TRBD1 TRBV18 NA TGTGCCAGCTCACCTACAGGGGGGAGAGGAAATCAGCCCCAGCATTTT CASSPTGGRGNQPQHF
TRBJ2-5 TRBD1 TRBV9 NA TGTGCCAGCAGCGTCGGGACAGGGAGCGAGACCCAGTACTTC CASSVGTGSETQYF